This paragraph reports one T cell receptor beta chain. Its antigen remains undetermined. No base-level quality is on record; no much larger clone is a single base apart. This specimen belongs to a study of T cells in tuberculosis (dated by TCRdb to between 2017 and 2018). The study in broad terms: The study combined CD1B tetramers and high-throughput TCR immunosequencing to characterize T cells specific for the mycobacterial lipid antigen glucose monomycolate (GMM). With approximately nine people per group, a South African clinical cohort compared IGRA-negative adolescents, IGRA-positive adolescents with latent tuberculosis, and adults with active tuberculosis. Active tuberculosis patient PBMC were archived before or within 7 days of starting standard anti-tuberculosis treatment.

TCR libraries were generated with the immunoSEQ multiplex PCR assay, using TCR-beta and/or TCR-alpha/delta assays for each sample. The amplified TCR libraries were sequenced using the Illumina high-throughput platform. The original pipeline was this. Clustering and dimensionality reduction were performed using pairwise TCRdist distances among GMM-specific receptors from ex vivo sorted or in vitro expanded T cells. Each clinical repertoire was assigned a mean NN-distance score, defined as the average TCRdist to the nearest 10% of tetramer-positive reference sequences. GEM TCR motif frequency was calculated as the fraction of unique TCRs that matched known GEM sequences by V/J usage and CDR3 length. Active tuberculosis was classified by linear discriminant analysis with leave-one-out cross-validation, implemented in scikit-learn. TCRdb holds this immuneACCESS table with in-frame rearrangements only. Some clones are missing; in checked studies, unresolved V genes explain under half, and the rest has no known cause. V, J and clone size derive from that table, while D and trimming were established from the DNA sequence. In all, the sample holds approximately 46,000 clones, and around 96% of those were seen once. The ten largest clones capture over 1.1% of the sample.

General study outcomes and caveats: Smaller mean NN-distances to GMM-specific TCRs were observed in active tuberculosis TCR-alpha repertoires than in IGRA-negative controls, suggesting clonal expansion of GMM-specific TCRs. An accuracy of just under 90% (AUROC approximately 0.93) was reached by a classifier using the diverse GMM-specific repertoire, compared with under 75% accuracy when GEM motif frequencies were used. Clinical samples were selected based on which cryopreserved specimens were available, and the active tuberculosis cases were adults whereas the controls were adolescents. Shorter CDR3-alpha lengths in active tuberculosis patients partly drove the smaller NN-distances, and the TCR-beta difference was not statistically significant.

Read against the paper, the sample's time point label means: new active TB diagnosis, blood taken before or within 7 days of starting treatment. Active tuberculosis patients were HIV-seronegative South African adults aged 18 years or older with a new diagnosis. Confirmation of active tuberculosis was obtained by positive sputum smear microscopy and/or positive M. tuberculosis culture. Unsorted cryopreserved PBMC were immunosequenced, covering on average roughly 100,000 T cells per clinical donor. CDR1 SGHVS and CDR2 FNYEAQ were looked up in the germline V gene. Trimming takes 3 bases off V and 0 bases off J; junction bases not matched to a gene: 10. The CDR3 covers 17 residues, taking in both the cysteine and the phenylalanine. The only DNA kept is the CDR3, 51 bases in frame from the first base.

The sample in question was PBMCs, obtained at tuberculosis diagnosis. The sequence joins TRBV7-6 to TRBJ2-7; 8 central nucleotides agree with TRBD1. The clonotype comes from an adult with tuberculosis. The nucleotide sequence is TGTGCCAGCAGCTTGGGGGCCGGACAGGGAAGCTCCTACGAGCAGTACTTC. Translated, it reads CASSLGAGQGSSYEQYF.